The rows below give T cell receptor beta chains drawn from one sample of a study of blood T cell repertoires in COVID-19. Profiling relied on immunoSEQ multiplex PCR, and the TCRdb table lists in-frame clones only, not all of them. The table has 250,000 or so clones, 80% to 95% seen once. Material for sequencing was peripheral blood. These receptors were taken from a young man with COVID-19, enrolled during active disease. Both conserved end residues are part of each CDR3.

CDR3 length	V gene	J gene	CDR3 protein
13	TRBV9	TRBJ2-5	CASSVSPEETQYF
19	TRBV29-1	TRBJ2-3	CSVEGATSGGARGTDTQYF
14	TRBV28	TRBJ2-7	CASSPANRGIEQYF
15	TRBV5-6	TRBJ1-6	CASSLVQGGNSPLHF
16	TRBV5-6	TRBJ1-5	CASSLAGGPSNQPQHF
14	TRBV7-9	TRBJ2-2	CASSLETGTGELFF
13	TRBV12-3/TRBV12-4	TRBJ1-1	CASRYLRGTEAFF
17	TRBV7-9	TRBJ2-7	CASSFIRLGQGAREQYF
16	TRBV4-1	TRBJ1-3	CASSQVGQGRGNTIYF
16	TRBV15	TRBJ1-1	CATSRDQIGRHGEAFF